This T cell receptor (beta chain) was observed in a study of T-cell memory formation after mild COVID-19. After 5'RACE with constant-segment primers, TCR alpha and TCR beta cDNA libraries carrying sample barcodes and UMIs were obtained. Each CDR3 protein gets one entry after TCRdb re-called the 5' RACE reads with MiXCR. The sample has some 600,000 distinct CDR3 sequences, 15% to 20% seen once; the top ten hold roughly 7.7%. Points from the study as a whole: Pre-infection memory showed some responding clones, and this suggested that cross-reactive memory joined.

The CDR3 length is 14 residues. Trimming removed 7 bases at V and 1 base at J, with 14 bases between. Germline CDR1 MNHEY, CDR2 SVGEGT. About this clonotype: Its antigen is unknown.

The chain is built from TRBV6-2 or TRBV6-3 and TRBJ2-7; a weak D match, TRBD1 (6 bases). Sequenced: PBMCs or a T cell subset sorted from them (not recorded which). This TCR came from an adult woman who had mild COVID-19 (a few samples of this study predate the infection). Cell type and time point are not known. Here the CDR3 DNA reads TGTGCCAGCACCGAGAACAGGGATTCCTACGAGCAGTACTTC. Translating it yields CASTENRDSYEQYF.